The 10 T cell receptor beta chains reported below all come from one sample, sequenced in a study of early T cells in non-severe SARS-CoV-2 infection. In TCRdb, the 5' RACE reads were re-called with MiXCR into one record per CDR3 protein. The data contain tens of thousands of distinct CDR3 sequences, approximately 10% of them singletons. The sample was whole blood, taken at baseline. The receptors were gathered from an adult who was a healthcare worker with PCR-confirmed SARS-CoV-2 infection or an uninfected control (not recorded which).

This clonotype was found a few times. V gene TRBV9 combines with J gene TRBJ2-5, with D maybe TRBD1 (6 bases). V lost 0 bases, J lost 2 bases, and 11 bases lay in between. CDR3 size: 15 residues. Germline V lookup: CDR1 SGDLS, CDR2 YYNGEE. CDR3 coding DNA: TGTGCCAGCAGCGTAGGGTCAGGGGTACAAGAGACCCAGTACTTC. Protein product: CASSVGSGVQETQYF.

This clonotype was counted many times. The chain recombines TRBV12-5 with TRBJ1-6; D is undetermined. Trimming shortened V by 6 bases and J by 0 bases, and 6 bases separated the two germline ends. The CDR3 extends over 14 amino acids. Germline V CDR1 and CDR2: LGHNT, FRNRAP. Written as DNA, the CDR3 is TGTGCTAGTGGCCGGAGCTCCTATAATTCACCCCTCCACTTT. Its protein product is CASGRSSYNSPLHF.

The chain is built from TRBV7-2 and TRBJ2-7; 14 bases line up with TRBD2. Germline V gives CDR1 SGHTA, CDR2 FQGNSA. V was clipped by 9 bases and J by 6 bases; unmatched bases: 10. The CDR3 length is 15 residues. In DNA, the CDR3 is TGTGCCAGTGGAGCGGGACTAGCGGGAGAGGTCGAGCAGTACTTC. Translation: CASGAGLAGEVEQYF. Full variable domain (remainder filled in from reference TRBV7-2 and TRBJ2-7): GAGVSQSPSNKVTEKGKDVELRCDPISGHTALYWYRQSLGQGLEFLIYFQGNSAPDKSGLPSDRFSAERTGGSVSTLTIQRTQQEDSAVYLCASGAGLAGEVEQYFGPGTRLTVT.

J is TRBJ1-3 and V is TRBV3-1, with D hard to call. V shed 2 bases and J shed 3 bases, with 2 bases lying between them. Germline CDR1 LGHDT, CDR2 YNNKEL (reference sequence). The CDR3 is made up of 12 amino acids. For the CDR3, the DNA is TGTGCCAGCAGCCAAAATGGAAACACCATATATTTT. It is translated as CASSQNGNTIYF.

The chain combines TRBV12-3 or TRBV12-4 with TRBJ2-1; 14 bases align to TRBD2. CDR3 length: 18 amino acids. V lost 5 bases and J lost 2; bases outside the gene matches: 8. The CDR3 region is CASSLGLAGGPAYNEQFF. Here the CDR3 DNA reads TGTGCCAGCAGTCTTGGACTAGCGGGAGGTCCAGCCTACAATGAGCAGTTCTTC.

This clonotype was counted at least ten times. The V gene is TRBV7-8, the J gene TRBJ1-5, with TRBD1 identical over 9 bases. Germline trimming cut 3 bases from V and 5 bases from J; bases unmatched to any gene: 2. The CDR3 runs to 14 residues. The V gene's germline CDR1 is SGHVS and CDR2 FQNEAQ. CDR3 region: CASSFGTGYQPQHF. DNA of the CDR3: TGTGCCAGCAGCTTCGGGACAGGGTATCAGCCCCAGCATTTT.

This clonotype has more than one count but fewer than ten. V and J are TRBV24-1 and TRBJ2-3; D not certain. This CDR3 is 18 amino acids long. Germline V gives CDR1 KGHDR, CDR2 SFDVKD. Trimming took 7 bases from V and 4 from J, leaving 26 bases between them. CDR3 loop: CATRIFPRDRSTADTQYF. Here the CDR3 DNA reads TGTGCCACCAGAATATTCCCCAGAGACCGGTCTACAGCAGATACGCAGTATTTT.

A few counts support this clonotype. The V gene is TRBV16, the J gene TRBJ2-5, with TRBD1 matching 8 bases. Germline V lookup: CDR1 KGHSY, CDR2 FQNENV. Losses at the gene ends were 5 bases for V and 3 bases for J; bases not matched to a gene: 8. The CDR3 sequence is 15 residues long. CDR3: CASSGSGQGEETQYF. The CDR3 nucleotides read TGTGCCAGCAGCGGGTCCGGACAGGGCGAAGAGACCCAGTACTTC.

This clonotype was counted between two and nine times. The gene calls are TRBV6-2 or TRBV6-3 and TRBJ2-5, with D possibly being TRBD2 (6 bases). Deletions cut 6 bases from V and 3 bases from J, with 20 bases between. The germline gives CDR1 MNHEY, CDR2 SVGEGT. The CDR3 length is 16 residues. DNA for the CDR3: TGTGCCAGCAGCTTCCCCCTGGGGGGTAGAGAAGAGACCCAGTACTTC. Its protein product is CASSFPLGGREETQYF.

CDR3 residues: CASSIQGSRGQYF. CDR3 coding DNA: TGTGCCAGTAGTATACAGGGAAGCCGGGGGCAGTACTTC. The rearrangement joins TRBV19 to TRBJ2-7; D possibly matches TRBD1 or TRBD2 (5 bases each). The CDR3 consists of 13 residues. The germline V gene has CDR1 LNHDA and CDR2 SQIVND (reference sequence). Trimming took 2 bases from V and 9 from J, leaving 14 bases between them.